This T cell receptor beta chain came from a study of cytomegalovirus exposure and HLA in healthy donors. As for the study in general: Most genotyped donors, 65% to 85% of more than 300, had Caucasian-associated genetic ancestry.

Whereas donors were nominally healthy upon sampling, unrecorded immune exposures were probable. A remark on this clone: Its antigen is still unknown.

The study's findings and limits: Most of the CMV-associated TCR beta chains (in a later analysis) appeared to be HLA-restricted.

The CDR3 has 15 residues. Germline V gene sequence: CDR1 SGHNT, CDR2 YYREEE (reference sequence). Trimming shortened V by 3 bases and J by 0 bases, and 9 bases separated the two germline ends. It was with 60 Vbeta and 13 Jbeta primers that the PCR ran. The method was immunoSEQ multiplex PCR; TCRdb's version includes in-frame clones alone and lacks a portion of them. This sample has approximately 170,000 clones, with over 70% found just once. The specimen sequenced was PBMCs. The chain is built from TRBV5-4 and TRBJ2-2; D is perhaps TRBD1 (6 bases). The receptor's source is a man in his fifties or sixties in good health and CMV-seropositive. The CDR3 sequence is CASSSGQTNTGELFF. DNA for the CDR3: TGTGCCAGCAGCTCTGGACAGACGAACACCGGGGAGCTGTTTTTT. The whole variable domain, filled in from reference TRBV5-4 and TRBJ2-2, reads ETGVTQSPTHLIKTRGQQVTLRCSSQSGHNTVSWYQQALGQGPQFIFQYYREEENGRGNFPPRFSGLQFPNYSSELNVNALELDDSALYLCASSSGQTNTGELFFGEGSRLTVL.